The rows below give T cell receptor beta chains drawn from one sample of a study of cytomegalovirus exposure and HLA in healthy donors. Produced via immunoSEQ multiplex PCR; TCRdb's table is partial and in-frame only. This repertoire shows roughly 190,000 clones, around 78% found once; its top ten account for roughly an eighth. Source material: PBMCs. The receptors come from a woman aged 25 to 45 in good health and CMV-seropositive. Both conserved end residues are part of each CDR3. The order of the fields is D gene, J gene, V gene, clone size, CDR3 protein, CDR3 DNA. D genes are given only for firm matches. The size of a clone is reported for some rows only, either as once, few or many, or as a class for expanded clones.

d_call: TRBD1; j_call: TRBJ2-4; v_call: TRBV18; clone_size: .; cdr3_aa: CASSEDREKNIQYF; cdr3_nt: TGTGCCAGCTCGGAGGACAGGGAGAAAAACATTCAGTACTTC
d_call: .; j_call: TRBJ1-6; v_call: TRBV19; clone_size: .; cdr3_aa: CASSNLGGSNSPLHF; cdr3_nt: TGTGCCAGTAGTAATCTTGGCGGTAGTAATTCACCCCTCCACTTT
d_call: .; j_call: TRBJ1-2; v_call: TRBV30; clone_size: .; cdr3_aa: CAWSPPPVGDSIYGYTF; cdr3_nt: TGTGCCTGGAGTCCCCCCCCCGTGGGGGACTCGATCTATGGCTACACCTTC
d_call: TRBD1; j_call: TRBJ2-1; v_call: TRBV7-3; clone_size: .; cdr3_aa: CASSSSGTGDNEQFF; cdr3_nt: TGTGCCAGCAGCTCCTCCGGGACAGGCGACAATGAGCAGTTCTTC
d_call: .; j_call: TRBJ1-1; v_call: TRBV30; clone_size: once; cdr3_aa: CAWGPGGRDTEAFF; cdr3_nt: TGTGCCTGGGGCCCGGGGGGGAGGGACACTGAAGCTTTCTTT
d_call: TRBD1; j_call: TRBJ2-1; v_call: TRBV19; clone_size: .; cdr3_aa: CASSEGDRVYNEQFF; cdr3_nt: TGTGCCAGTAGTGAGGGGGACAGGGTCTACAATGAGCAGTTCTTC
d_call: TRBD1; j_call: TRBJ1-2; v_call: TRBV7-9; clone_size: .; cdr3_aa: CASSLGDRNYGYTF; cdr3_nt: TGTGCCAGCAGCTTAGGGGACAGGAACTATGGCTACACCTTC
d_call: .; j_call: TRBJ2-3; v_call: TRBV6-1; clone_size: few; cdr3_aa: CASIRIRHGTDTQYF; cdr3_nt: TGTGCCAGCATCAGGATCAGACATGGCACAGATACGCAGTATTTT
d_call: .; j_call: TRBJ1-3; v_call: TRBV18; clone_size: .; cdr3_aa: CASSPGGGGNTIYF; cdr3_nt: TGTGCCAGCTCACCAGGGGGAGGTGGAAACACCATATATTTT
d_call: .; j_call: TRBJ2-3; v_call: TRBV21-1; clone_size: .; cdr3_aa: CASSKASSGSTDTQYF; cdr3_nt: TGTGCCAGCAGCAAAGCGTCTAGCGGGAGCACAGATACGCAGTATTTT
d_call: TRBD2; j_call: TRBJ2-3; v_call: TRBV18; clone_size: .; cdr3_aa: CASSLAGVTDTQYF; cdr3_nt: TGTGCCAGCTCACTGGCGGGGGTCACAGATACGCAGTATTTT
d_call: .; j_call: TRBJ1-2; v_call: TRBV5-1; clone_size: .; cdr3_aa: CASSLTPGTSLGYTF; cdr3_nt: TGCGCCAGCAGCCTAACCCCGGGGACTAGTCTGGGCTACACCTTC
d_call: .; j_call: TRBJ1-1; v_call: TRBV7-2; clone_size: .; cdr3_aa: CASSLFGRMNTEAFF; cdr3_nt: TGTGCCAGCAGCTTATTTGGGAGGATGAACACTGAAGCTTTCTTT
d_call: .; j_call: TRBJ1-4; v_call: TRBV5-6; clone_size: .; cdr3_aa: CASSLGGPSEKLFF; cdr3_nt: TGTGCCAGCAGCTTGGGGGGGCCTTCGGAAAAACTGTTTTTT
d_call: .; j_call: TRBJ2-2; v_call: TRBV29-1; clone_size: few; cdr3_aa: CSVFAVGGTNTGELFF; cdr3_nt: TGCAGCGTTTTCGCCGTGGGAGGTACGAACACCGGGGAGCTGTTTTTT
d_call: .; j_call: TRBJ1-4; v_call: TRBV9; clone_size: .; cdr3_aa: CASSLRGGSNEKLFF; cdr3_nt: TGTGCCAGCAGCCTTCGGGGGGGCAGTAATGAAAAACTGTTTTTT
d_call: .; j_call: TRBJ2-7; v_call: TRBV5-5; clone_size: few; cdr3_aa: CASSLGALTYEQYF; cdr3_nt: TGTGCCAGCAGCTTGGGGGCCCTAACCTACGAGCAGTACTTC
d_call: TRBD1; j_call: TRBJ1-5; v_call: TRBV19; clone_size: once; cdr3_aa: CASSPRTGKYQPQHF; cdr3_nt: TGTGCCAGTAGTCCTAGGACAGGGAAGTATCAGCCCCAGCATTTT
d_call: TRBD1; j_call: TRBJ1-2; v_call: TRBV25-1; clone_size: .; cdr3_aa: CASERPAGGGYTF; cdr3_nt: TGTGCCAGCGAAAGACCGGCAGGGGGTGGCTACACCTTC
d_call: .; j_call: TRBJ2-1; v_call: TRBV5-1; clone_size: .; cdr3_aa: CASSPGGPGFTNEQFF; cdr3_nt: TGCGCCAGCAGCCCTGGAGGCCCGGGATTCACCAATGAGCAGTTCTTC
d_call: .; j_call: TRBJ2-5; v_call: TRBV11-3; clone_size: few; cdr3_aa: CASSSPWGEETQYF; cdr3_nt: TGTGCCAGCAGCTCCCCCTGGGGGGAGGAGACCCAGTACTTC